Below, 18 T cell receptor beta chains from the same sample are listed, as sequenced in a study of response to subunit inactivated influenza vaccine. A single record per CDR3 protein comes from TCRdb applying MiXCR to the RT-PCR reads. Among 490,000 or so distinct CDR3 sequences, roughly 8.2% were seen once, and the ten largest hold 10% to 15%. The material sequenced was PBMCs from blood, taken less than 30 months after vaccination. These receptors originate from a man in his fifties or sixties who received an inactivated influenza vaccine.

The rearrangement joins TRBV6-2 or TRBV6-3 to TRBJ2-2; D perhaps matches TRBD1 (6 bases). Per the germline V gene, CDR1 is MNHEY and CDR2 is SVGEGT. V was trimmed by 5 bases and J by 5 bases, leaving 15 bases between them. The length of the CDR3 is 15 residues. Here the CDR3 reads CASSAADRRTGELFF. CDR3 sequence (DNA): TGTGCCAGCAGTGCCGCCGACAGGAGGACCGGGGAGCTGTTTTTT.

This clonotype was detected ten times or more. The chain couples TRBV5-6 to TRBJ2-7, with 9 bases matching TRBD1. CDR3 length equals 13 residues. With V trimmed by 4 bases and J by 5 bases, 4 bases remained unmatched. Per the germline V gene, CDR1 is SGHDT and CDR2 is YYEEEE. This chain's CDR3 is CASSQGQGNEQYF. CDR3 coding DNA: TGTGCCAGCAGCCAGGGACAGGGCAACGAGCAGTACTTC.

This clonotype was detected a few times. The chain combines TRBV20-1 with TRBJ2-2, with 7 bases that match TRBD2. Unmatched junction bases numbered 3, after V lost 5 bases and J lost 0 bases. Germline V CDR1 and CDR2: DFQATT, SNEGSKA (reference sequence). CDR3 size: 14 residues. CDR3 coding DNA: TGCAGTGCTCGGGGGGTCGCGAACACCGGGGAGCTGTTTTTT. It codes for CSARGVANTGELFF.

This clonotype has ten or more counts. The rearrangement uses TRBV12-3 or TRBV12-4 and TRBJ2-2; D is possibly TRBD1 or TRBD2 (5 bases each). The CDR3 runs 14 residues. V was cut by 3 bases and J by 6 bases, with 11 bases left in between. The CDR3 region has the DNA TGTGCCAGCAGTTTGTCAGGGAGTCCCGGGGAGCTGTTTTTT. It is translated as CASSLSGSPGELFF.

This chain connects TRBV12-3 or TRBV12-4 to TRBJ1-1, with D unclear. The CDR3 is 14 amino acids. V was shortened by 1 base and J by 4 bases, with 10 bases between the two germline ends. CDR3 region: CASSLDRTSTEAFF. For the CDR3, the DNA is TGTGCCAGCAGTTTAGATAGGACGAGCACTGAAGCTTTCTTT.

The sample holds many counts of this clonotype. The chain links TRBV5-1 to TRBJ2-7; D is possibly TRBD1 or TRBD2 (5 bases each). The CDR3 is 13 amino acids. V dropped 4 bases and J dropped 4 bases, with 12 bases sitting between them. In germline, CDR1 is SGHRS, CDR2 YFSETQ. This CDR3 is CASSNGASYEQYF. DNA for the CDR3: TGCGCCAGCAGCAACGGGGCAAGTTACGAGCAGTACTTC.

In this sample, this clonotype turned up many times. J is TRBJ2-7 and V is TRBV7-8; 9 bases are shared with TRBD2. CDR3 length: 14 amino acids. CDR1 is SGHVS and CDR2 is FQNEAQ in the germline V gene. The J segment lost 5 bases and the V segment lost 3 bases, leaving 5 bases of the junction unmatched. CDR3 DNA sequence: TGTGCCAGCAGCTTTAGCGGGAGAATTGACGAGCAGTACTTC. This sequence encodes CASSFSGRIDEQYF.

The CDR3 region has the DNA TGTGCCAGCAGCATAAGCGGGAGGGCCCCGTACGAGCAGTACTTC. Translated, it gives CASSISGRAPYEQYF. The genes are TRBV12-3 or TRBV12-4 and TRBJ2-7, with 10 nucleotides matching TRBD2. The CDR3 length is 15 residues. V lost 6 bases to trimming and J lost 4 bases; unmatched junction nucleotides: 9.

This clonotype was counted ten times or more. This chain connects TRBV18 to TRBJ2-3; TRBD2 aligns across 10 bases. In germline, CDR1 is KGHSH, CDR2 LQKENI. The CDR3 has 17 residues. V lost 2 bases, J lost 3 bases, and 8 bases stayed unmatched. The CDR3 here is CASSPTVGSGRTDTQYF. The CDR3 DNA follows: TGTGCCAGCTCACCAACCGTAGGTAGCGGGAGGACAGATACGCAGTATTTT.

The V gene is TRBV6-2 or TRBV6-3, the J gene TRBJ2-7; D is ambiguous. The V and J ends lost 8 bases and 2 bases respectively, with 13 bases between them. Germline loops: CDR1 MNHEY, CDR2 SVGEGT. The CDR3 has 13 residues. CDR3: CASGARVTYEQYF. The CDR3 bases are TGTGCCAGCGGCGCAAGGGTAACCTACGAGCAGTACTTC.

This clonotype was seen repeatedly, ten times or more. The chain carries TRBV4-2 and TRBJ2-7; D gene unclear. The CDR3 runs 12 residues. CDR1 is LGHNA and CDR2 is YNFKEQ in the germline V gene. V lost 0 bases and J 6 bases, leaving 6 bases between the germline ends. In DNA form, the CDR3 reads TGTGCCAGCAGCCAAGATAGCCGCGAGCAGTACTTC. Its translation: CASSQDSREQYF.

The genes are TRBV29-1 and TRBJ2-5, with 7 bases aligning to TRBD1. After removal of 8 bases from V and 3 bases from J, the junction contained 18 bases not matched to a gene. The CDR3 sequence is 16 residues long. Per germline, CDR1 SQVTM and CDR2 ANQGSEA. CDR3 region: CSTSAPDREQKETQYF. The CDR3 DNA sequence: TGCAGCACATCTGCACCAGACAGGGAACAGAAAGAGACCCAGTACTTC. The full variable domain, completed using reference TRBV29-1 and TRBJ2-5, is SAVISQKPSRDICQRGTSLTIQCQVDSQVTMMFWYRQQPGQSLTLIATANQGSEATYESGFVIDKFPISRPNLTFSTLTVSNMSPEDSSIYLCSTSAPDREQKETQYFGPGTRLLVL.

This clonotype was seen only a few times. This chain joins TRBV3-1 and TRBJ1-2, with TRBD1 as a possible D gene (6 bases). In germline, CDR1 is LGHDT, CDR2 YNNKEL (reference sequence). The CDR3 sequence is 15 residues long. The V and J ends lost 3 bases and 8 bases respectively, with 19 bases between them. DNA for the CDR3: TGTGCCAGCAGCCATCAATCGGGACTCCAGGGGGGCTACACCTTC. This codes for CASSHQSGLQGGYTF. The whole variable domain, filled in from reference TRBV3-1 and TRBJ1-2, reads DTAVSQTPKYLVTQMGNDKSIKCEQNLGHDTMYWYKQDSKKFLKIMFSYNNKELIINETVPNRFSPKSPDKAHLNLHINSLELGDSAVYFCASSHQSGLQGGYTFGSGTRLTVV.

This clonotype was seen a few times. The genes are TRBV6-5 and TRBJ2-3; D gene uncertain. V lost 3 bases and J 1 base, leaving 14 bases between the germline ends. Germline CDR1 reads MNHEY; CDR2 reads SVGAGI. CDR3 size: 16 residues. CDR3 residues: CASSYGLPPRTDTQYF. The CDR3 DNA follows: TGTGCCAGCAGTTATGGTCTCCCGCCCCGCACAGATACGCAGTATTTT.

This clonotype was found a few times. V usage is TRBV5-1 and J usage is TRBJ2-2; no firm D call. The CDR3 runs to 13 residues. CDR1 and CDR2 from the germline V gene are SGHRS and YFSETQ. The V gene lost 0 bases and the J gene lost 6 bases, with 6 bases spanning the gap. CDR3 in amino acids: CASSLVEPGELFF. The CDR3 DNA is TGCGCCAGCAGCTTGGTTGAACCCGGGGAGCTGTTTTTT.

As to this clonotype: Mismatch with germline at one junction end may stem from a read error. V usage is TRBV29-1 and J usage is TRBJ2-1; no firm D call. Looked up from germline, CDR1 is SQVTM and CDR2 is ANQGSEA. This CDR3 is built from 9 residues. The CDR3 sequence is CSVEDKGSF. The CDR3 DNA is TGCAGCGTTGAAGATAAAGGGTCGTTC.

This clonotype was seen a handful of times. The chain combines TRBV5-1 with TRBJ2-1; weak D call: TRBD2 (7 bases). The germline gives CDR1 SGHRS, CDR2 YFSETQ. V lost 4 bases to trimming and J lost 0 bases, with 14 bases between them. This CDR3 spans 16 amino acids. The DNA for the CDR3 is TGCGCCAGCAGCCAGGGAGGGGGGGGCTCCTACAATGAGCAGTTCTTC. Protein product: CASSQGGGGSYNEQFF.

This clonotype was observed a few times. The CDR3, as DNA: TGTGCCAGCAGCCAAGAAGTCCGGGCAAATACTCAGCAGTTCTTC. Its translation is CASSQEVRANTQQFF. The V gene is TRBV4-2, the J gene TRBJ2-1; D uncertain. Trimming left V 0 bases short and J 11 bases short, with 17 bases between. The V gene's germline CDR1 is LGHNA and CDR2 YNFKEQ. The length of the CDR3 is 15 residues.